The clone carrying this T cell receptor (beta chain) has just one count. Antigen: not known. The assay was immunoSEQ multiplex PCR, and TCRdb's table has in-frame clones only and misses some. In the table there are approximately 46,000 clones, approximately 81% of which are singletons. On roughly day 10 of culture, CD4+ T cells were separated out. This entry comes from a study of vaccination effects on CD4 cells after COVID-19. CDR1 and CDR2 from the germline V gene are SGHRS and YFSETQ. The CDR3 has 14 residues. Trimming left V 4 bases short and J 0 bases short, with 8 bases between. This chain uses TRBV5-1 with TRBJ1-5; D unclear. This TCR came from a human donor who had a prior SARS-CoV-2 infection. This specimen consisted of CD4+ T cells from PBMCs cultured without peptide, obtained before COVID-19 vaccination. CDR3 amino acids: CASSLDGSNQPQHF. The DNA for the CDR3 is TGCGCCAGCAGCCTAGACGGTAGCAATCAGCCCCAGCATTTT.